The 21 T cell receptor beta chains given below trace back to one sample, sequenced in a study of CD8+ T cells in alopecia areata. In each case, RNA was isolated and then reverse transcribed into cDNA as the sequencing template. Sequencing used immunoSEQ multiplex PCR; TCRdb keeps in-frame clones, though not all of them. The sample consists of 150,000 to 200,000 clones, about three fifths of them appearing once. This sample's treatment: oral pan-JAK inhibitor, 5-10 mg twice daily. The sequencing here drew on CD4+ T cells sorted from blood, taken at week 24, from a patient treated with tofacitinib. Receptors originate from a human donor with alopecia areata.

The chain couples TRBV6-5 to TRBJ2-3, with 14 bases identical to TRBD2. This CDR3 is 15 amino acids long. CDR1 and CDR2 (germline): MNHEY, SVGAGI. The V and J ends lost 6 bases and 7 bases, in that order; junction bases with no gene match: 6. The CDR3 sequence is CASSPTSGGGNTQYF. The CDR3 DNA follows: TGTGCCAGCAGCCCGACTAGCGGGGGGGGAAATACGCAGTATTTT.

The CDR3 DNA reads as TGTGCCAGCAGCAACCCGAGACGGCCGGGCTACACCTTC. This translates into CASSNPRRPGYTF. V usage is TRBV11-1 and J usage is TRBJ1-2, with D uncertain. Germline values: CDR1 SGHAT, CDR2 FQDESV (reference sequence). This CDR3 contains 13 residues. Trimming took off 5 bases at V and 8 bases at J, with 15 bases between the two ends.

The rearrangement links TRBV5-1 to TRBJ1-1; possibly TRBD1 for D (6 bases). The V gene's germline CDR1 is SGHRS and CDR2 YFSETQ. V gave up 3 bases and J gave up 1 base, with 16 bases separating them. The CDR3 sequence is 16 residues long. The CDR3 sequence: CASSSPQGSRNTEAFF. CDR3 nucleotides: TGCGCCAGCAGCTCCCCTCAGGGGTCGCGGAACACTGAAGCTTTCTTT.

In the case of this clone: Other nucleotide sequences from this sample produce the same CDR3. This rearrangement joins TRBV29-1 to TRBJ1-1; D not resolved. This CDR3 is built from 13 residues. Germline CDR1 reads SQVTM; CDR2 reads ANQGSEA. Trimming removed 4 bases from V and 0 bases from J, with 9 bases in between. The CDR3 DNA reads as TGCAGCGTTGGTGGGGTGTTGAACACTGAAGCTTTCTTT. The encoded protein is CSVGGVLNTEAFF. The entire variable domain, with the rest obtained from reference TRBV29-1 and TRBJ1-1, is as follows: SAVISQKPSRDICQRGTSLTIQCQVDSQVTMMFWYRQQPGQSLTLIATANQGSEATYESGFVIDKFPISRPNLTFSTLTVSNMSPEDSSIYLCSVGGVLNTEAFFGQGTRLTVV.

In DNA, the CDR3 is TGTGCCACCAGCAGAAGCGGGGGGCGGGGGCAAGAGACCCAGTACTTC. This codes for CATSRSGGRGQETQYF. The chain combines TRBV15 with TRBJ2-5, with TRBD2 matching 9 bases. Germline V gene lookup returns CDR1 LNHNV and CDR2 YYDKDF (reference sequence). The CDR3 runs to 16 residues. J was trimmed by 2 bases and V by 2 bases; bases with no gene match: 6.

The rearrangement joins TRBV20-1 to TRBJ2-1; D gene ambiguous. CDR3 length: 11 amino acids. Germline CDR1 reads DFQATT; CDR2 reads SNEGSKA (reference sequence). Trimming removed 1 base at V and 8 bases at J, with 6 bases between. The CDR3 DNA is TGCAGTGCTAGAGGGGCCTATGAGCAGTTCTTC. It encodes CSARGAYEQFF.

This clone was seen once. One end of the junction is discordant with germline, which a read error may explain. The V call is TRBV29-1, the J call TRBJ1-1; D is ambiguous. CDR1 and CDR2 from the germline V gene are SQVTM and ANQGSEA. This CDR3 comprises 13 residues. CDR3: CSAEGQPNTEAFF. CDR3 sequence (DNA): TGCAGCGCTGAAGGCCAGCCGAACACTGAAGCTTTCTTT.

At least ten counts were recorded for this clone. The chain couples TRBV6-1 to TRBJ2-7; possibly TRBD1 for D (6 bases). This CDR3 contains 15 residues. From germline, CDR1 is MNHNS and CDR2 SASEGT. V gave up 0 bases and J gave up 3 bases, with 12 bases separating them. The DNA of the CDR3 is TGTGCCAGCAGTGAAGCGCTTCGACAGGACTACGAGCAGTACTTC. Protein product: CASSEALRQDYEQYF.

This clone is a singleton in its sample. The chain recombines TRBV6-6 with TRBJ1-5, with a weak D call TRBD1 (5 bases). V lost 4 bases to trimming and J lost 2 bases, with 15 bases between them. The CDR3 has 16 amino acids. Germline V gene lookup returns CDR1 MNHNY and CDR2 SVGAGI (reference sequence). The CDR3 nucleotides read TGTGCCAGCAGTTTCCAATCGGCACAGGGCAATCAGCCCCAGCATTTT. Its protein is CASSFQSAQGNQPQHF.

The chain is built from TRBV5-4 and TRBJ1-2; TRBD1 matches 8 bases. The V gene end was trimmed by 3 bases and the J gene end by 2 bases; junction bases not matched to a gene: 12. Germline lookup yields CDR1 SGHNT and CDR2 YYREEE (reference sequence). CDR3 length: 17 amino acids. The CDR3 DNA reads TGTGCCAGCAGCTCTGGCCTAAGACAGGGGATGAACTATGGCTACACCTTC. Its translation is CASSSGLRQGMNYGYTF.

The chain employs TRBV5-6 and TRBJ2-3, with 8 bases lining up with TRBD2. The V segment lost 3 bases and the J segment 3 bases; nucleotides outside the gene matches: 9. The CDR3 has 16 amino acids. Germline assignment: CDR1 SGHDT and CDR2 YYEEEE. The CDR3: CASSWGLAGATDTQYF. CDR3 sequence (DNA): TGTGCCAGCAGCTGGGGGCTAGCGGGCGCTACAGATACGCAGTATTTT.

This clone was observed a few times. V gene TRBV29-1 combines with J gene TRBJ1-1; 7 nucleotides match TRBD1. J was trimmed by 1 base and V by 5 bases; bases with no gene match: 4. CDR3 length: 13 residues. Germline-derived CDR1 and CDR2 are SQVTM and ANQGSEA. CDR3 bases: TGCAGCGTTTTTGGACAGGCGAACACTGAAGCTTTCTTT. Translating it yields CSVFGQANTEAFF.

The chain uses TRBV6-5 and TRBJ2-3; tentatively, D is TRBD1 (5 bases). The length of the CDR3 is 15 residues. Germline CDR1 is MNHEY and CDR2 is SVGAGI. V was cut by 4 bases and J by 1 base, with 12 bases left in between. The CDR3 sequence: CASSSGALGTDTQYF. CDR3 bases: TGTGCCAGCAGTTCTGGGGCTTTGGGCACAGATACGCAGTATTTT.

V is TRBV11-1 and J is TRBJ2-7; TRBD1 or TRBD2 may be the D gene (5 bases each). Trimming pared 4 bases from V and 6 bases from J, leaving 13 bases between. Germline V gene data show CDR1 as SGHAT and CDR2 as FQDESV (reference sequence). CDR3 length equals 13 residues. Written as DNA, the CDR3 is TGTGCCAGCAGCTCCTATGCGAGGGGCGAGCAGTACTTC. It encodes CASSSYARGEQYF.

The chain uses TRBV29-1 and TRBJ2-2; tentative D call: TRBD1 (6 bases). V was clipped by 6 bases and J by 6 bases, with 8 bases between them. The CDR3 covers 11 residues. Germline-derived CDR1 and CDR2 are SQVTM and ANQGSEA. CDR3 in amino acids: CSVRQAGELFF. As DNA, the CDR3 is TGCAGCGTGCGACAGGCCGGGGAGCTGTTTTTT.

The CDR3, as DNA: TGTGCCAGCAGCTTAACAGGGAACACTGAAGCTTTCTTT. This gives the protein CASSLTGNTEAFF. The chain recombines TRBV6-5 with TRBJ1-1; tentative D call: TRBD1 (5 bases). The length of the CDR3 is 13 residues. Germline V lookup: CDR1 MNHEY, CDR2 SVGAGI. With 6 bases removed from V and 1 base from J, the gap between germline ends came to 9 bases.

The chain has TRBV4-3 and TRBJ2-3, with 10 positions matching TRBD2. Trimming removed 1 base from V and 5 bases from J; junction bases left unmatched: 9. This CDR3 is 17 amino acids long. From germline, CDR1 is LGHNA and CDR2 YSLEER. The CDR3 DNA is TGCGCCAGCAGCCAAGTACAGCGGGGGGGCCAGGGAGATACGCAGTATTTT. Translating it yields CASSQVQRGGQGDTQYF.

The V and J genes are TRBV29-1 and TRBJ2-5, with D possibly TRBD1 on 6 matching bases. Per the germline V gene, CDR1 is SQVTM and CDR2 is ANQGSEA. With 7 bases removed from V and 2 bases from J, the gap between germline ends came to 35 bases. This CDR3 region has 20 residues. CDR3 protein: CSAGTGYSWHEEFGQETQYF. The CDR3 region has the DNA TGCAGCGCCGGAACAGGGTATTCATGGCATGAGGAGTTTGGGCAAGAGACCCAGTACTTC. Based on the CDR3 plus reference TRBV29-1 and TRBJ2-5, the full variable domain is SAVISQKPSRDICQRGTSLTIQCQVDSQVTMMFWYRQQPGQSLTLIATANQGSEATYESGFVIDKFPISRPNLTFSTLTVSNMSPEDSSIYLCSAGTGYSWHEEFGQETQYFGPGTRLLVL.

The J gene is TRBJ1-2, the V gene TRBV4-3; D is uncertain. CDR3 length: 12 amino acids. Germline CDR1 reads LGHNA; CDR2 reads YSLEER. V was cut by 5 bases and J by 5 bases, with 9 bases left in between. The CDR3 sequence: CASSNEGYGYTF. DNA for the CDR3: TGCGCCAGCAGCAACGAGGGATATGGCTACACCTTC.

This chain uses TRBV5-1 with TRBJ2-7; 7 bases agree with TRBD1. Germline loops: CDR1 SGHRS, CDR2 YFSETQ. V lost 1 base, J lost 5 bases, and 9 bases stayed unmatched. CDR3 length: 15 residues. CDR3 DNA: TGCGCCAGCAGCTTGCAACAGGGGTATCTCAACGAGCAGTACTTC. Translating it yields CASSLQQGYLNEQYF.

About this clone: One end of the junction does not line up with germline, which may come from a read error. The chain recombines TRBV29-1 with TRBJ1-2; no clear D gene. The CDR3 is made up of 11 amino acids. Per the germline V gene, CDR1 is SQVTM and CDR2 is ANQGSEA. The CDR3 loop is CSALGNNGYTF. CDR3 in DNA: TGCAGCGCCCTAGGTAACAATGGCTACACCTTC.